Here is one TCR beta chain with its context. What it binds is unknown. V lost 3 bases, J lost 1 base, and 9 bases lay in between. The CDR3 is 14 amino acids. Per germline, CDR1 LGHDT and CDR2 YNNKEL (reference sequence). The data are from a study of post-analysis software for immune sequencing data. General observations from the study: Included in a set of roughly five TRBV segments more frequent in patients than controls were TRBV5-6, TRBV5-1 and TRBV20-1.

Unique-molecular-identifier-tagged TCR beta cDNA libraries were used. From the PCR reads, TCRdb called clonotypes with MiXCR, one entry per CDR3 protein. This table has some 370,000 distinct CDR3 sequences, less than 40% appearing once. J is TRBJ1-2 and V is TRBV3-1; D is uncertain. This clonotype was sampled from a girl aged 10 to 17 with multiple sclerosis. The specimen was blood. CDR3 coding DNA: TGTGCCAGCAGCCACAAGGGTTATAACTATGGCTACACCTTC. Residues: CASSHKGYNYGYTF.